The 9 T cell receptor beta chains presented below share a single source sample, sequenced in a study of identical twins. A single record per CDR3 protein comes from TCRdb applying MiXCR to the 5' RACE reads. The data contain some 1,700,000 distinct CDR3 sequences, less than 40% of them singletons. The source material was cord blood. The receptors come from a newborn girl in good health.

In this sample, this clonotype turned up a few times. J is TRBJ2-3 and V is TRBV18; D remains unclear. V lost 2 bases to trimming and J lost 2 bases, with 5 bases between them. Germline CDR1 reads KGHSH; CDR2 reads LQKENI. This CDR3 contains 13 residues. CDR3 region: CASSPGITDTQYF. DNA of the CDR3: TGTGCCAGCTCACCAGGCATCACAGATACGCAGTATTTT.

This clonotype was seen a handful of times. This chain links TRBV20-1 with TRBJ1-6; D is perhaps TRBD1 (6 bases). This CDR3 spans 13 amino acids. Per the germline V gene, CDR1 is DFQATT and CDR2 is SNEGSKA (reference sequence). Trimming left V 2 bases short and J 8 bases short, with 10 bases between. This CDR3 reads CSARTPGDSPLHF. The CDR3 DNA follows: TGCAGTGCTAGAACCCCAGGGGATTCACCCCTCCACTTT.

This clonotype was seen more than once but under ten times. This chain uses TRBV21-1 with TRBJ1-1; TRBD1 is the table's D call and was not checked against the DNA. TRBV21-1 has pseudogene status. The CDR3 covers 16 residues. The CDR3 DNA reads as TGTGCCAGCAGCAAGAGGGGGGATAGACCGAACACTGAAGCTTTCTTT. Its protein is CASSKRGDRPNTEAFF.

The chain carries TRBV11-2 and TRBJ1-5; TRBD1 might be the D (5 bases). With 0 bases removed from V and 3 bases from J, the gap between germline ends came to 9 bases. This CDR3 has 15 residues. Germline V lookup: CDR1 SGHAT, CDR2 FQNNGV. The CDR3 sequence is CASSLDPGLNQPQHF. The DNA of the CDR3 is TGTGCCAGCAGCTTAGATCCGGGACTCAATCAGCCCCAGCATTTT.

The chain employs TRBV4-2 and TRBJ2-4; 9 bases align to TRBD1. Trimming cost V 0 bases and J 3 bases; bases outside gene matches: 6. Germline V CDR1 and CDR2: LGHNA, YNFKEQ. The CDR3 runs 17 residues. CDR3 in amino acids: CASSQEGTGRGKNIQYF. The CDR3 coding sequence is TGTGCCAGCAGCCAAGAAGGGACAGGGAGGGGCAAAAACATTCAGTACTTC.

The rearrangement links TRBV28 to TRBJ2-1; TRBD2 aligns across 13 bases. Germline CDR1 MDHEN, CDR2 SYDVKM. After removal of 6 bases from V and 1 base from J, the junction contained 9 bases not matched to a gene. This CDR3 comprises 18 residues. The chain's CDR3 is CASSPTSGRLRSYNEQFF. As DNA, the CDR3 is TGTGCCAGCAGCCCGACTAGCGGGAGGCTGAGGTCCTACAATGAGCAGTTCTTC.

The gene calls are TRBV20-1 and TRBJ2-5, with D perhaps TRBD2 (5 bases). V lost 4 bases to trimming and J lost 2 bases, with 11 bases between them. The CDR3 extends over 13 amino acids. Germline-derived CDR1 and CDR2 are DFQATT and SNEGSKA (reference sequence). This CDR3 reads CSATKERQETQYF. The CDR3, as DNA: TGCAGTGCTACTAAGGAGCGGCAAGAGACCCAGTACTTC.

There are many counts of this clonotype. V usage is TRBV7-8 and J usage is TRBJ2-7; 7 nucleotides agree with TRBD2. Looked up from germline, CDR1 is SGHVS and CDR2 is FQNEAQ. V lost 6 bases and J lost 3; bases outside the gene matches: 5. The CDR3 has 13 residues. CDR3: CASSVRGGYEQYF. The DNA of the CDR3 is TGTGCCAGCAGTGTCCGCGGGGGCTACGAGCAGTACTTC.

The chain carries TRBV15 and TRBJ1-1; 7 bases are a match to TRBD1. In germline, CDR1 is LNHNV, CDR2 YYDKDF (reference sequence). This CDR3 region has 14 residues. The junction had 10 bases not matched to a gene; V was cut back by 8 bases and J by 4 bases. This CDR3 is CATGPTGSITEAFF. The CDR3 nucleotides are TGTGCCACCGGACCGACAGGGAGTATCACTGAAGCTTTCTTT.